This T cell receptor beta chain was recovered during a study of blood T cells in healthy people across ages. Alongside a J-beta primer mix, a sample-barcoded 5' primer served in a second PCR lasting about 7 to 11 cycles. A template-switch adaptor that had 12 random nucleotides put a tag on each cDNA molecule. TCRdb reprocessed the 5' RACE reads with MiXCR, giving one entry per CDR3 protein. The sample contains roughly 1.7 million distinct CDR3 sequences, approximately 32% of which appear only once. There are 17 residues in the CDR3. The V gene end was trimmed by 5 bases and the J gene end by 5 bases; junction bases not matched to a gene: 15. Germline lookup yields CDR1 SGHTA and CDR2 FQGNSA. A few counts support this clonotype. No antigen is known for it. Overall study results and limits: Age brought a roughly linear fall in TCR beta diversity measured per million T cells.

The receptor comes from a woman in her 30s in good health. The chain uses TRBV7-2 and TRBJ2-3; TRBD2 aligns across 8 bases. Material for sequencing was blood. The CDR3 DNA sequence: TGTGCCAGCAGCACAAGGCCGGGGGGGGCGGAAGGAGATACGCAGTATTTT. This encodes CASSTRPGGAEGDTQYF.